This T cell receptor (beta chain) appears in the sequencing data of a study of response to subunit inactivated influenza vaccine. Points from the study as a whole: Each seasonal influenza vaccination recruits few new T cells, the authors suggested.

The table lists this clonotype with a few counts. Antigen unknown. TCRdb redid the calling of the RT-PCR reads with MiXCR, one entry per CDR3 protein. The sample has fewer than 250,000 distinct CDR3 sequences, around 15% seen once. Germline V gives CDR1 DFQATT, CDR2 SNEGSKA (reference sequence). This CDR3 contains 13 residues. Trimming pared 3 bases from V and 0 bases from J, leaving 9 bases between. V is TRBV20-1 and J is TRBJ2-7; perhaps TRBD2 as D (6 bases). The source was CD8+ T cells sorted from PBMCs, collected 4 to 6 days after vaccination. This sequence was found in a man in his forties or fifties who received an inactivated influenza vaccine. CDR3 sequence (DNA): TGCAGTGCTAGTGGGGGGATCTCCTACGAGCAGTACTTC. Encoded protein: CSASGGISYEQYF.